Presented here are 5 T cell receptor beta chains from one specimen sequenced in a study of cytomegalovirus exposure and HLA in healthy donors. PCR involved 60 Vbeta and 13 Jbeta primers. This table comes from immunoSEQ multiplex PCR, and its TCRdb copy is limited to in-frame clones, with some not included. The table records about 120,000 clones, around two thirds of them present only once. Sequenced sample: PBMCs. These receptors all come from a human donor in good health.

The chain combines TRBV6-5 with TRBJ1-2; D not certain. Germline assignment: CDR1 MNHEY and CDR2 SVGAGI. V lost 1 base to trimming and J lost 5 bases, with 8 bases between them. CDR3 length: 13 amino acids. CDR3 region: CASSYWSGYGYTF. The CDR3 region has the DNA TGTGCCAGCAGTTACTGGTCGGGGTATGGCTACACCTTC.

This chain joins TRBV7-9 and TRBJ1-2, with D tentatively TRBD1 (5 bases). The CDR3 covers 14 residues. Germline V lookup: CDR1 SEHNR, CDR2 FQNEAQ (reference sequence). Deletions cut 1 base from V and 4 bases from J, with 10 bases between. CDR3: CASSLGDSAYGYTF. CDR3 DNA: TGTGCCAGCAGCTTAGGAGACAGCGCCTATGGCTACACCTTC.

This clone appeared a single time. The chain carries TRBV15 and TRBJ1-1; TRBD1 matches at 7 bases. CDR1 LNHNV and CDR2 YYDKDF come from the germline V gene (reference sequence). This CDR3 spans 14 amino acids. V was pared by 8 bases and J by 4 bases, with 10 bases of the junction left unmatched. The CDR3 region is CATRETGVGTEAFF. In nucleotides, the CDR3 is TGTGCCACCCGGGAAACAGGGGTAGGCACTGAAGCTTTCTTT.

This clone has a handful of counts. V gene TRBV9 combines with J gene TRBJ2-2; D ambiguous. The germline CDR1 and CDR2 sequences are SGDLS and YYNGEE. The CDR3 extends over 14 amino acids. The V and J ends lost 0 bases and 5 bases respectively, with 8 bases between them. The CDR3 DNA reads as TGTGCCAGCAGCGTAGCGACTTCAACCGGGGAGCTGTTTTTT. It yields the protein CASSVATSTGELFF.

The chain combines TRBV7-2 with TRBJ2-7, with 9 bases aligning to TRBD1. Trimming took 0 bases from V and 10 from J; bases not matched to a gene: 13. The CDR3 has 16 residues. Germline V CDR1 and CDR2: SGHTA, FQGNSA. The CDR3 DNA reads TGTGCCAGCAGCTTAGCGGGGTCGGGCGGGACAGGGACACAGTACTTC. Protein: CASSLAGSGGTGTQYF.